Below, 12 T cell receptor beta chains from the same sample are listed, as sequenced in a study of T cell changes during pregnancy in multiple sclerosis. TCRdb's copy holds only in-frame clones and misses some; the assay was immunoSEQ multiplex PCR. The table records 95,000 to 110,000 clones, 80% to 95% of them present only once. The sequences come from peripheral blood, collected in the third trimester of pregnancy. These receptors all stem from a female donor in good health, enrolled as a control in a pregnancy study.

The rearrangement uses TRBV5-6 and TRBJ1-1; D gene ambiguous. The CDR3 spans 13 residues. Trimming stripped 0 bases from V and 5 bases from J, with 8 bases between. Germline V gene sequence: CDR1 SGHDT, CDR2 YYEEEE. In DNA form, the CDR3 reads TGTGCCAGCAGCTTGGTCGGGGTAACTGAAGCTTTCTTT. It specifies CASSLVGVTEAFF. Filled out from reference TRBV5-6 and TRBJ1-1, the complete variable domain reads DAGVTQSPTHLIKTRGQQVTLRCSPKSGHDTVSWYQQALGQGPQFIFQYYEEEERQRGNFPDRFSGHQFPNYSSELNVNALLLGDSALYLCASSLVGVTEAFFGQGTRLTVV.

V is TRBV5-8 and J is TRBJ2-7, with a possible D match to TRBD2 (7 bases). CDR3 length: 14 residues. V was trimmed by 2 bases and J by 2 bases, leaving 11 bases between them. Germline V gives CDR1 SGHTS, CDR2 YDEGEE. The CDR3 sequence: CASSFRGGAYEQYF. CDR3 sequence (DNA): TGTGCCAGCAGCTTCAGGGGAGGGGCCTACGAGCAGTACTTC.

V gene TRBV15 combines with J gene TRBJ2-7, with 7 bases matching TRBD1. Germline values: CDR1 LNHNV, CDR2 YYDKDF (reference sequence). The length of the CDR3 is 16 residues. The trim removed 0 bases at V and 3 bases at J, leaving 8 bases unmatched. The CDR3 DNA reads TGTGCCACCAGCAGAGAGGGCCAGGGGGTCGGCTACGAGCAGTACTTC. Its protein product is CATSREGQGVGYEQYF. Using reference TRBV15 and TRBJ2-7 for the parts outside the CDR3, the full variable domain is DAMVIQNPRYQVTQFGKPVTLSCSQTLNHNVMYWYQQKSSQAPKLLFHYYDKDFNNEADTPDNFQSRRPNTSFCFLDIRSPGLGDTAMYLCATSREGQGVGYEQYFGPGTRLTVT.

V usage is TRBV11-3 and J usage is TRBJ2-2; TRBD2 might be the D (5 bases). Germline CDR1 is SGHNT and CDR2 is YENEEA. The CDR3 has 16 residues. Trimming took 4 bases from V and 4 from J, leaving 16 bases between them. CDR3: CASSSRRTWGTGELFF. In DNA, the CDR3 is TGTGCCAGCAGCTCCCGACGGACTTGGGGCACCGGGGAGCTGTTTTTT.

The genes are TRBV19 and TRBJ1-1; TRBD1 aligns across 12 bases. J was trimmed by 5 bases and V by 1 base; bases with no gene match: 8. The CDR3 is 17 residues long. Germline V gene lookup returns CDR1 LNHDA and CDR2 SQIVND (reference sequence). DNA for the CDR3: TGTGCCAGTAGTATAGTCCGGGGACAGGGGGCGCATACTGAAGCTTTCTTT. Translation gives CASSIVRGQGAHTEAFF.

The V call is TRBV5-4, the J call TRBJ2-7, with 10 bases identical to TRBD2. Germline assignment: CDR1 SGHNT and CDR2 YYREEE (reference sequence). The CDR3 length is 14 residues. V lost 3 bases and J lost 4; bases outside the gene matches: 4. CDR3 in DNA: TGTGCCAGCAGCTCCCCGGGACTAGCGTACGAGCAGTACTTC. Amino acids: CASSSPGLAYEQYF.

This rearrangement joins TRBV30 to TRBJ1-5, with 10 bases identical to TRBD1. The CDR3 is 15 residues long. V shed 1 base, J shed 3 bases, and the junction held 3 bases outside the gene matches. Germline CDR1 GTSNPN, CDR2 SVGIG (reference sequence). Here the CDR3 DNA reads TGTGCCTGGAGTGCCGGGACAGGGGTCAATCAGCCCCAGCATTTT. It is translated as CAWSAGTGVNQPQHF. The complete variable domain, with remaining parts taken from reference TRBV30 and TRBJ1-5, reads SQTIHQWPATLVQPVGSPLSLECTVEGTSNPNLYWYRQAAGRGLQLLFYSVGIGQISSEVPQNLSASRPQDRQFILSSKKLLLSDSGFYLCAWSAGTGVNQPQHFGDGTRLSIL.

The chain employs TRBV30 and TRBJ1-2; D not certain. V shed 0 bases and J shed 4 bases, with 9 bases lying between them. Germline CDR1 GTSNPN, CDR2 SVGIG (reference sequence). The CDR3 has 13 amino acids. The CDR3 sequence is CAWSVAGSYGYTF. The DNA of the CDR3 is TGTGCCTGGAGTGTGGCGGGCAGCTATGGCTACACCTTC.

DNA of the CDR3: TGCGCCAGCAGCTTGTCAGATCTAGCGGGGAAAGAGACCCAGTACTTC. Encoded protein: CASSLSDLAGKETQYF. The chain carries TRBV5-1 and TRBJ2-5, with 9 bases fitting TRBD2. CDR3 size: 16 residues. Germline CDR1 is SGHRS and CDR2 is YFSETQ. V shed 1 base and J 3 bases; nucleotides not matched to a gene: 7.

The genes are TRBV6-5 and TRBJ1-1; no firm D call. V was clipped by 0 bases and J by 1 base, with 3 bases between them. Germline values: CDR1 MNHEY, CDR2 SVGAGI. CDR3 size: 13 residues. The CDR3 protein is CASSYSWNTEAFF. CDR3 in DNA: TGTGCCAGCAGTTACTCCTGGAACACTGAAGCTTTCTTT.

This clone appeared a single time. The chain has TRBV19 and TRBJ1-4, with no clear D. V lost 1 base and J 4 bases, leaving 10 bases between the germline ends. The V gene's germline CDR1 is LNHDA and CDR2 SQIVND (reference sequence). The length of the CDR3 is 15 residues. CDR3 loop: CASSIGGQNNEKLFF. CDR3 DNA: TGTGCCAGTAGTATAGGAGGGCAGAATAATGAAAAACTGTTTTTT.

The chain links TRBV5-3 to TRBJ1-1, with D possibly being TRBD1 (5 bases). TRBV5-3 is an ORF, and what it does is uncertain. V lost 1 base, J lost 4 bases, and 5 bases lay in between. This CDR3 comprises 12 residues. The CDR3 coding sequence is TGTGCCAGAAGCTTGAGGGGCACTGAAGCTTTCTTT. It is translated as CARSLRGTEAFF.